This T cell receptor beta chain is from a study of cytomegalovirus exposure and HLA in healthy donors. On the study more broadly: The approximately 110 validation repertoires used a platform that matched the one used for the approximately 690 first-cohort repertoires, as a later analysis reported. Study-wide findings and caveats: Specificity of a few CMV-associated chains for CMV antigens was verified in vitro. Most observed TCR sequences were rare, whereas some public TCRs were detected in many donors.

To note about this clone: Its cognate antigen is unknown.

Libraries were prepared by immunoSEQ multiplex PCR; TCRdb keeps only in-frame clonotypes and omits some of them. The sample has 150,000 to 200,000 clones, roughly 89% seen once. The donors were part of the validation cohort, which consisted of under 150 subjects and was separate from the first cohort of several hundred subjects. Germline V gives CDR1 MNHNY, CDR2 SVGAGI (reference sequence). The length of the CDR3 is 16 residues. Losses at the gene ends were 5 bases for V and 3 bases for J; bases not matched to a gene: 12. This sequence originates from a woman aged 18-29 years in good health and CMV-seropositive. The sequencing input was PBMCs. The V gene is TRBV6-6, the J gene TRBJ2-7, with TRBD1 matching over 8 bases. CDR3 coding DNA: TGTGCCAGCAGTGGTCCTGGACAGGGAATTGACTACGAGCAGTACTTC. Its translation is CASSGPGQGIDYEQYF.